This TCR beta chain comes out of a study of cytomegalovirus exposure and HLA in healthy donors. The overall study: It was reported in a later analysis that the 120 validation repertoires used the same platform as the 666 first-cohort repertoires. Study-level results: CMV antigen specificity of three CMV-associated chains was confirmed in vitro. Reports credit the classifier with highly specific, highly sensitive diagnosis of cytomegalovirus status. Subsequent analysis revealed that first-cohort TCR clusters tended to co-occur in the 130 or so validation repertoires.

This CDR3 is built from 15 residues. Germline values: CDR1 LNHDA, CDR2 SQIVND (reference sequence). J lost 3 bases, V lost 3 bases, and 5 bases had no gene match. As regards this clone: Antigen: not known.

Clones were sequenced by immunoSEQ multiplex PCR, and TCRdb holds only the in-frame ones, with some missing. The sample gives some 270,000 clones, roughly 85% of which show up once; approximately 1% is in the top ten. The chain links TRBV19 to TRBJ2-7, with 10 bases fitting TRBD1. The sample comprised PBMCs. The clonotype comes from a woman under 30 in good health and CMV-seronegative. CDR3 loop: CASSMGQGKLYEQYF. As DNA, the CDR3 is TGTGCCAGTAGTATGGGACAGGGGAAACTCTACGAGCAGTACTTC.